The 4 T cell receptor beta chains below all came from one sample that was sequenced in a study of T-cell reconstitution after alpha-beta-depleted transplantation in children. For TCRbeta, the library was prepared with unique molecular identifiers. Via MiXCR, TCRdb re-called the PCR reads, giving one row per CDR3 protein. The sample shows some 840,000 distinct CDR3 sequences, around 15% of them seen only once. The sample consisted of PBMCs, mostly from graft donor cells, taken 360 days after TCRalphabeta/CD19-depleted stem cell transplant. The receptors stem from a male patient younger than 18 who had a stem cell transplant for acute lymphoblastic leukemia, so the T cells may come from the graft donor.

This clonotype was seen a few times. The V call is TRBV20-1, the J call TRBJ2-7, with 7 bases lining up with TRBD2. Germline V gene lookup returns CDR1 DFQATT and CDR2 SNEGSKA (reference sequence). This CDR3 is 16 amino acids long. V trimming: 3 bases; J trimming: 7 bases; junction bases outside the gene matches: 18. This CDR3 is CSARGPAGPNSGEQYF. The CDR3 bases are TGCAGTGCTAGGGGGCCAGCGGGACCCAATTCTGGGGAGCAGTACTTC.

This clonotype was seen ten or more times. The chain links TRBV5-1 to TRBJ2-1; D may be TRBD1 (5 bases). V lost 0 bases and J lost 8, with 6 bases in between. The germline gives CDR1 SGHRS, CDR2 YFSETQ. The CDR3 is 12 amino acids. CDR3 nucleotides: TGCGCCAGCAGCTTGGAGGGGTATGAGCAGTTCTTC. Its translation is CASSLEGYEQFF.

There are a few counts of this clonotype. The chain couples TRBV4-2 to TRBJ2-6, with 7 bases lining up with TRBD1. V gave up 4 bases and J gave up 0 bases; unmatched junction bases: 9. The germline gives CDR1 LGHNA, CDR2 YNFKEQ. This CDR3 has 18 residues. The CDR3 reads CASSRGETGISGANVLTF. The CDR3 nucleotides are TGTGCCAGCAGCCGAGGCGAGACAGGGATCTCTGGGGCCAACGTCCTGACTTTC.

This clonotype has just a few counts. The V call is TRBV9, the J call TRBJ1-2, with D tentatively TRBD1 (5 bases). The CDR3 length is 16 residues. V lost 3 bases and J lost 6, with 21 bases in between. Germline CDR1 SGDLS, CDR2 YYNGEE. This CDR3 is CASSAGSGPLWDGYTF. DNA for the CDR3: TGTGCCAGCAGCGCAGGGTCAGGGCCTTTATGGGATGGCTACACCTTC.